This section outlines one TCR beta chain sequence together with its context. This entry is derived from a study of blood T cells in healthy people across ages. PCR was performed a second time for roughly 7 to 11 cycles using a sample-barcoded 5' primer and a J-beta primer mix. Each of the cDNA molecules was tagged by a template-switch adaptor with 12 random nucleotides. One entry per CDR3 protein, called by TCRdb with MiXCR from the 5' RACE reads. The sample consists of about 670,000 distinct CDR3 sequences, roughly half of them appearing once. This CDR3 has 14 amino acids. Germline CDR1 and CDR2: MGHRA and YSYEKL. The V end was cut by 1 base, the J end by 5 bases, with 11 bases between. Every sample had a minimum of 6 million PBMCs isolated.

Source material: blood. This TCR was recovered from a woman aged 80 or over in good health. The genes are TRBV4-1 and TRBJ1-2, with D possibly TRBD1 on 5 matching bases. The CDR3 is CASSQVGGRYGYTF. The DNA for the CDR3 is TGCGCCAGCAGCCAAGTCGGGGGAAGGTATGGCTACACCTTC.